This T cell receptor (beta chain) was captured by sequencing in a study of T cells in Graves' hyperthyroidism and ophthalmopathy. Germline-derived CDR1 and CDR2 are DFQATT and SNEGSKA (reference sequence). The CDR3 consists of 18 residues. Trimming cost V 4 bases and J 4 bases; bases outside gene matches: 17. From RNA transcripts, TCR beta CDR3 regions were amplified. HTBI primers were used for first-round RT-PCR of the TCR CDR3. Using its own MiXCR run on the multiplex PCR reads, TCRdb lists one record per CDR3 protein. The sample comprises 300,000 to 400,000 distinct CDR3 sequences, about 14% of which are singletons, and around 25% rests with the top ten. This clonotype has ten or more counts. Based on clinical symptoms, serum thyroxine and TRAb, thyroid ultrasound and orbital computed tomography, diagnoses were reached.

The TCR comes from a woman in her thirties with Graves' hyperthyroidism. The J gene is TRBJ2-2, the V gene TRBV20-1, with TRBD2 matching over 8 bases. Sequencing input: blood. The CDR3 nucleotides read TGCAGTGCTACGAGGCAGATTCAAGCGGGAGTCCCCACCGGGGAGCTGTTTTTT. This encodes CSATRQIQAGVPTGELFF.